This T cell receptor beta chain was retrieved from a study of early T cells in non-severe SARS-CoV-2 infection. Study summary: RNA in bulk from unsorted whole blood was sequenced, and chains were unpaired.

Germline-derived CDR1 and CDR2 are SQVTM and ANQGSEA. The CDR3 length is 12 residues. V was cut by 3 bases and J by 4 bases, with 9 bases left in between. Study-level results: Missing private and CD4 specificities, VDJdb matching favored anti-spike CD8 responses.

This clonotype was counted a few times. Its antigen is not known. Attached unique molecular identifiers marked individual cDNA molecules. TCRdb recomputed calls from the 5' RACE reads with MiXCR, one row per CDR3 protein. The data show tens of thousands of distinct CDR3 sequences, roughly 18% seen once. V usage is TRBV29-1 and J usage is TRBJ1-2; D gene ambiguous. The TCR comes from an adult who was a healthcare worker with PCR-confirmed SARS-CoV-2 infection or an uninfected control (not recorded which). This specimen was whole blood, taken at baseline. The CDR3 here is CSVDKQLYGYTF. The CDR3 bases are TGCAGCGTTGATAAGCAGCTCTATGGCTACACCTTC. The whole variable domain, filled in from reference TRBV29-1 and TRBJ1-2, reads SAVISQKPSRDICQRGTSLTIQCQVDSQVTMMFWYRQQPGQSLTLIATANQGSEATYESGFVIDKFPISRPNLTFSTLTVSNMSPEDSSIYLCSVDKQLYGYTFGSGTRLTVV.